The 20 T cell receptor beta chains in this list originate from one sample, sequenced in a study of follicular helper T cells after annual influenza vaccination. Time point in this sample: 2014-2015 season, pre-vaccination. Profiling relied on immunoSEQ multiplex PCR, and the TCRdb table lists in-frame clones only, not all of them. The sample shows thousands of clones, 80% to 90% of them seen only once. The source material was CXCR5+ CD38- circulating T follicular helper cells from blood, sampled on the day of influenza vaccination. Stated subset: circulating Tfh, non-naive CD4+CXCR5+PD-1+ (ICOS+CD38+ or ICOS-CD38-). Receptors originate from an adult who received the influenza vaccine.

The chain combines TRBV19 with TRBJ1-6; D is unclear. Germline V gene data show CDR1 as LNHDA and CDR2 as SQIVND (reference sequence). CDR3 length: 13 residues. V lost 5 bases to trimming and J lost 12 bases, with 14 bases between them. The CDR3 here is CASSSSDRGPLHF. DNA for the CDR3: TGTGCCAGTAGTTCTTCCGACCGAGGACCCCTCCACTTT.

V and J are TRBV7-9 and TRBJ1-4; D remains unclear. The V gene lost 3 bases and the J gene lost 8 bases, with 7 bases spanning the gap. This CDR3 has 12 residues. From germline, CDR1 is SEHNR and CDR2 FQNEAQ (reference sequence). Here the CDR3 DNA reads TGTGCCAGCAGCTTCTCGGGAGAAAAACTGTTTTTT. Translated: CASSFSGEKLFF.

The chain joins TRBV11-2 to TRBJ1-1, with D perhaps matching TRBD1 (5 bases). Germline values: CDR1 SGHAT, CDR2 FQNNGV. This CDR3 spans 15 amino acids. V lost 6 bases, J lost 4 bases, and 18 bases lay in between. The CDR3 spells CASRSPGLRGTEAFF. CDR3 sequence (DNA): TGTGCCAGCAGGTCCCCGGGACTACGGGGCACTGAAGCTTTCTTT.

The rearrangement uses TRBV7-2 and TRBJ2-3; 9 bases align to TRBD2. Germline CDR1 is SGHTA and CDR2 is FQGNSA. The CDR3 length is 16 residues. Trimming removed 5 bases from V and 3 bases from J; junction bases left unmatched: 9. The CDR3 here is CASSVGGTSPTDTQYF. The CDR3 nucleotides are TGTGCCAGCAGCGTTGGGGGGACTAGCCCTACAGATACGCAGTATTTT.

There are a few counts of this clone. The chain combines TRBV2 with TRBJ1-5, with D uncertain. This CDR3 contains 14 residues. CDR1 and CDR2 (germline): SNHLY, FYNNEI. Trimming shortened V by 4 bases and J by 4 bases, and 11 bases separated the two germline ends. This CDR3 is CASSGDDWNQPQHF. The CDR3 DNA sequence: TGTGCCAGCAGTGGAGACGACTGGAATCAGCCCCAGCATTTT.

V is TRBV7-6 and J is TRBJ1-5, with TRBD1 matching over 9 bases. The length of the CDR3 is 16 residues. Germline V CDR1 and CDR2: SGHVS, FNYEAQ. Losses at the gene ends were 5 bases for V and 0 bases for J; bases not matched to a gene: 5. The CDR3 region is CASSLGQGISNQPQHF. The CDR3 DNA reads TGTGCCAGCAGCCTGGGACAGGGAATTAGCAATCAGCCCCAGCATTTT. Full variable domain (outside the CDR3, taken from reference TRBV7-6 and TRBJ1-5): GAGVSQSPRYKVTKRGQDVALRCDPISGHVSLYWYRQALGQGPEFLTYFNYEAQQDKSGLPNDRFSAERPEGSISTLTIQRTEQRDSAMYRCASSLGQGISNQPQHFGDGTRLSIL.

The chain combines TRBV5-6 with TRBJ2-2; D gene uncertain. This CDR3 has 14 amino acids. The germline V gene has CDR1 SGHDT and CDR2 YYEEEE. V lost 1 base and J lost 1, with 5 bases in between. The CDR3 sequence: CASSLSGNTGELFF. The DNA of the CDR3 is TGTGCCAGCAGCTTGTCCGGGAACACCGGGGAGCTGTTTTTT.

This sequence joins TRBV7-2 and TRBJ1-1; D is possibly TRBD1 (5 bases). This CDR3 comprises 12 residues. V shed 2 bases and J shed 11 bases, with 12 bases lying between them. Germline V gene sequence: CDR1 SGHTA, CDR2 FQGNSA. DNA of the CDR3: TGTGCCAGCAGCTTACATACGACAGAGGCTTTCTTT. Its protein is CASSLHTTEAFF.

As for this clone: Relative to the germline gene, one junction end is altered; a read error may explain this. The CDR3 protein is CASSLVRGVENQYF. CDR3 coding DNA: TGTGCCAGCAGCTTAGTACGGGGCGTGGAGAACCAGTACTTC. The V and J genes are TRBV7-2 and TRBJ2-5; D is possibly TRBD1 or TRBD2 (5 bases each). The CDR3 length is 14 residues. Germline lookup yields CDR1 SGHTA and CDR2 FQGNSA.

The chain links TRBV5-1 to TRBJ1-1, with D hard to call. Trimming took 3 bases from V and 1 from J, leaving 10 bases between them. Per the germline V gene, CDR1 is SGHRS and CDR2 is YFSETQ. The CDR3 covers 14 residues. CDR3 nucleotide sequence: TGCGCCAGCAGCTCTCGATTTGGGAACACTGAAGCTTTCTTT. Protein: CASSSRFGNTEAFF.

The rearrangement links TRBV4-2 to TRBJ2-2; possible D gene TRBD2, 7 bases. Germline V gene lookup returns CDR1 LGHNA and CDR2 YNFKEQ. V dropped 0 bases and J dropped 4 bases, with 12 bases sitting between them. The CDR3 runs 16 residues. The CDR3 here is CASSQDPAGATGELFF. CDR3 DNA: TGTGCCAGCAGCCAAGATCCGGCGGGGGCCACCGGGGAGCTGTTTTTT.

This clone was observed once. The chain has TRBV2 and TRBJ2-7, with TRBD2 identical over 7 bases. The germline V gene encodes CDR1 SNHLY and CDR2 FYNNEI. The V gene end was trimmed by 6 bases and the J gene end by 3 bases; junction bases not matched to a gene: 14. This CDR3 is 16 amino acids long. The CDR3: CASRPSLGGGVYEQYF. The CDR3 DNA sequence: TGTGCCAGCAGACCATCCCTCGGCGGGGGAGTCTACGAGCAGTACTTC.

This chain joins TRBV4-3 and TRBJ1-1, with 7 bases fitting TRBD1. V shed 0 bases and J 1 base; nucleotides not matched to a gene: 2. Germline V gives CDR1 LGHNA, CDR2 YSLEER. The CDR3 loop spans 15 amino acids. The CDR3 sequence is CASSQDRDRNTEAFF. CDR3 sequence (DNA): TGCGCCAGCAGCCAAGATCGGGACAGGAACACTGAAGCTTTCTTT.

This clone has only one observation. This rearrangement joins TRBV5-4 to TRBJ1-2; 7 bases map to TRBD1. The V segment lost 4 bases and the J segment 8 bases; nucleotides outside the gene matches: 14. The CDR3 runs 15 residues. Germline V gives CDR1 SGHNT, CDR2 YYREEE (reference sequence). For the CDR3, the DNA is TGTGCCAGCAGCCATTCCGATAGAGGGGGCCAAGGCTACACCTTC. Protein: CASSHSDRGGQGYTF.

V usage is TRBV6-1 and J usage is TRBJ1-2; D remains ambiguous. Germline-derived CDR1 and CDR2 are MNHNS and SASEGT. The CDR3 covers 15 residues. The germline V and J ends were trimmed by 0 bases and 0 bases, with 8 bases remaining between them. CDR3 in DNA: TGTGCCAGCAGTGAAGCGGCCCTAGCTAACTATGGCTACACCTTC. This translates into CASSEAALANYGYTF.

The V and J genes are TRBV18 and TRBJ1-6; 7 positions agree with TRBD1. The CDR3 is 16 amino acids. CDR1 is KGHSH and CDR2 is LQKENI in the germline V gene. Trimming cost V 2 bases and J 6 bases; bases outside gene matches: 7. The CDR3 region has the DNA TGTGCCAGCTCACCAGAGGGGGCAGGGGGTAATTCACCCCTCCACTTT. Translation: CASSPEGAGGNSPLHF.

This clone appeared once. The chain is built from TRBV28 and TRBJ1-2; D is perhaps TRBD1 (5 bases). Germline V gene data show CDR1 as MDHEN and CDR2 as SYDVKM. The CDR3 totals 12 residues. Trimming shortened V by 2 bases and J by 8 bases, and 9 bases separated the two germline ends. CDR3 nucleotide sequence: TGTGCCAGCAGTTTAGAGGGGAGCGGCTACACCTTC. Translated, it gives CASSLEGSGYTF.

The chain carries TRBV4-3 and TRBJ1-1; D is uncertain. Germline V gene lookup returns CDR1 LGHNA and CDR2 YSLEER. V lost 1 base and J 4 bases, leaving 10 bases between the germline ends. This CDR3 is 14 amino acids long. CDR3 sequence (DNA): TGCGCCAGCAGCCAAGCGGCGGTGGGCACTGAAGCTTTCTTT. It specifies CASSQAAVGTEAFF.

The V gene is TRBV11-2, the J gene TRBJ1-6; TRBD1 agrees at 8 bases. CDR1 and CDR2 (germline): SGHAT, FQNNGV. The CDR3 has 13 residues. V was clipped by 7 bases and J by 10 bases; unmatched bases: 6. CDR3 DNA sequence: TGTGCCAGCATGGACAGGGTCAGGTCACCCCTCCACTTT. Translating it yields CASMDRVRSPLHF.

The chain links TRBV15 to TRBJ2-3; the match to TRBD2 covers 9 bases. The CDR3 spans 16 residues. The germline V gene encodes CDR1 LNHNV and CDR2 YYDKDF (reference sequence). The V gene end was trimmed by 6 bases and the J gene end by 1 base; junction bases not matched to a gene: 8. The CDR3 DNA sequence: TGTGCCACCAGATGGGAAGCGGGGGGCGGCACAGATACGCAGTATTTT. This encodes CATRWEAGGGTDTQYF.